This T cell receptor (beta chain) was documented in a study of CD8 T cells in Susac syndrome. In germline, CDR1 is SEHNR, CDR2 FQNEAQ (reference sequence). The V and J ends lost 3 bases and 1 base respectively, with 12 bases between them. The CDR3 is 15 residues long. Random hexamers primed reverse transcription of roughly 0.5 to 1 ug RNA. Across 54 Vbeta and 13 Jbeta, TCR beta CDR3 was amplified with immunoSEQ multiplex PCR. TCRdb analysed the immunoSEQ multiplex PCR reads with MiXCR anew, one entry per CDR3 protein. The table has a few hundred thousand distinct CDR3 sequences, roughly 90% seen once. The authors carried out high-throughput sequencing of TCR beta. They applied it to CD8+ and CD4+ T cells obtained from blood.

The sequence was obtained from a human donor with multiple sclerosis. Material for sequencing was CD8+ T cells from PBMCs. The chain couples TRBV7-9 to TRBJ1-1; perhaps TRBD1 as D (6 bases). In nucleotides, the CDR3 is TGTGCCAGCAGCTTTCCGGGGGCTTCGAACACTGAAGCTTTCTTT. It is translated as CASSFPGASNTEAFF.